The rows below give T cell receptor beta chains drawn from one sample of a study of beta chain features in type 1 diabetes. Only in-frame clones appear in the TCRdb table, and some are missing; sequencing was by immunoSEQ multiplex PCR. The sample has 500,000 to 650,000 clones; around an eighth are singletons. Sample: naive CD4+ T cells from blood. These receptors were taken from a man aged 25 to 45 with type 1 diabetes. The CDR3 runs from the conserved cysteine through the conserved F or W. Fields, in order: J gene, D gene, clone size, V gene, CDR3 protein, CDR3 DNA. D genes are given only for firm matches. Part of the rows lack a size; the others show once, few, many or a class for expanded clones.

J gene: TRBJ2-6; D gene: NA; clone size: NA; V gene: TRBV19; CDR3 protein: CASSPGSGANVLTF; CDR3 DNA: TGTGCCAGTAGTCCGGGCTCTGGGGCCAACGTCCTGACTTTC
J gene: TRBJ2-7; D gene: NA; clone size: NA; V gene: TRBV5-1; CDR3 protein: CASSLDGTSYEQYF; CDR3 DNA: TGCGCCAGCAGCTTGGACGGAACCTCCTACGAGCAGTACTTC
J gene: TRBJ1-2; D gene: NA; clone size: few; V gene: TRBV6-1; CDR3 protein: CAISESTGYGYTF; CDR3 DNA: TGTGCCATCAGTGAGTCTACAGGTTATGGCTACACCTTC
J gene: TRBJ2-1; D gene: NA; clone size: NA; V gene: TRBV4-2; CDR3 protein: CASSQDIGVGDEQFF; CDR3 DNA: TGTGCCAGCAGCCAAGATATCGGCGTTGGCGATGAGCAGTTCTTC
J gene: TRBJ1-2; D gene: NA; clone size: few; V gene: TRBV10-3; CDR3 protein: CAISDQGRRNYGYTF; CDR3 DNA: TGTGCCATCAGTGATCAGGGACGGCGGAACTATGGCTACACCTTC
J gene: TRBJ2-7; D gene: NA; clone size: NA; V gene: TRBV14; CDR3 protein: CASSQERRVELYF; CDR3 DNA: TGTGCCAGCAGCCAAGAGCGGAGGGTTGAACTGTACTTC
J gene: TRBJ2-1; D gene: TRBD1; clone size: NA; V gene: TRBV7-2; CDR3 protein: CASRRLFTGGSYNEQFF; CDR3 DNA: TGTGCCAGCAGACGCCTATTTACAGGGGGTTCCTACAATGAGCAGTTCTTC
J gene: TRBJ2-2; D gene: TRBD2; clone size: NA; V gene: TRBV19; CDR3 protein: CASRTLAANTGELFF; CDR3 DNA: TGTGCCAGTAGAACACTAGCGGCGAACACCGGGGAGCTGTTTTTT
J gene: TRBJ1-3; D gene: NA; clone size: NA; V gene: TRBV6-6; CDR3 protein: CASRQQGVSGNTIYF; CDR3 DNA: TGTGCCAGCCGACAACAGGGAGTCTCTGGAAACACCATATATTTT
J gene: TRBJ1-2; D gene: TRBD1; clone size: NA; V gene: TRBV18; CDR3 protein: CASSGTGTNGYTF; CDR3 DNA: TGTGCCAGCTCAGGGACAGGGACAAATGGCTACACCTTC
J gene: TRBJ2-1; D gene: NA; clone size: NA; V gene: TRBV7-6; CDR3 protein: CASSLIPSATYNEQFF; CDR3 DNA: TGTGCCAGCAGCTTAATCCCTAGCGCCACCTACAATGAGCAGTTCTTC
J gene: TRBJ2-6; D gene: TRBD2; clone size: NA; V gene: TRBV27; CDR3 protein: CASWGGDYSSGANVLTF; CDR3 DNA: TGTGCCAGTTGGGGCGGGGACTACAGCTCTGGGGCCAACGTCCTGACTTTC
J gene: TRBJ1-4; D gene: NA; clone size: many; V gene: TRBV18; CDR3 protein: CASSPGEKLFF; CDR3 DNA: TGTGCCAGCTCACCAGGGGAAAAACTGTTTTTT
J gene: TRBJ2-3; D gene: TRBD2; clone size: few; V gene: TRBV9; CDR3 protein: CASSVAGQTSGAQYF; CDR3 DNA: TGTGCCAGCAGCGTAGCTGGGCAGACTAGCGGGGCGCAGTATTTT
J gene: TRBJ1-2; D gene: NA; clone size: NA; V gene: TRBV30; CDR3 protein: CAWTIAGNYGYTF; CDR3 DNA: TGTGCCTGGACAATCGCGGGTAACTATGGCTACACCTTC
J gene: TRBJ1-2; D gene: NA; clone size: few; V gene: TRBV4-3; CDR3 protein: CASSQAHGLWSYTF; CDR3 DNA: TGCGCCAGCAGCCAAGCACACGGGCTATGGAGCTACACCTTC
J gene: TRBJ2-7; D gene: NA; clone size: NA; V gene: TRBV28; CDR3 protein: CASSSRGYEQYF; CDR3 DNA: TGTGCCAGCAGTTCCAGGGGCTACGAGCAGTACTTC
J gene: TRBJ2-3; D gene: NA; clone size: few; V gene: TRBV6-1; CDR3 protein: CASTDKTDTQYF; CDR3 DNA: TGTGCCAGCACCGACAAGACAGATACGCAGTATTTT
J gene: TRBJ1-6; D gene: NA; clone size: few; V gene: TRBV7-9; CDR3 protein: CASSLQSTNSPLHF; CDR3 DNA: TGTGCCAGCAGCTTACAGAGCACTAATTCACCCCTCCACTTT
J gene: TRBJ1-6; D gene: NA; clone size: few; V gene: TRBV5-1; CDR3 protein: CASSLYLDQPLHF; CDR3 DNA: TGCGCCAGCAGCTTGTATCTGGACCAGCCCCTCCACTTT
J gene: TRBJ2-3; D gene: NA; clone size: NA; V gene: TRBV29-1; CDR3 protein: CSVDRDTQYF; CDR3 DNA: TGCAGCGTTGACAGAGATACGCAGTATTTT
J gene: TRBJ2-5; D gene: NA; clone size: NA; V gene: TRBV4-3; CDR3 protein: CASSQEWQPKETQYF; CDR3 DNA: TGCGCCAGCAGCCAAGAGTGGCAGCCCAAAGAGACCCAGTACTTC
J gene: TRBJ1-2; D gene: NA; clone size: NA; V gene: TRBV28; CDR3 protein: CASSIDSSSNYGYTF; CDR3 DNA: TGTGCCAGCAGTATTGACAGCTCGTCTAACTATGGCTACACCTTC
J gene: TRBJ1-2; D gene: TRBD1; clone size: NA; V gene: TRBV25-1; CDR3 protein: CASSETGALGGKGYTF; CDR3 DNA: TGTGCCAGCAGTGAGACAGGGGCCTTGGGCGGGAAAGGCTACACCTTC
J gene: TRBJ2-3; D gene: TRBD2; clone size: NA; V gene: TRBV5-1; CDR3 protein: CASSSRLAGVPDTQYF; CDR3 DNA: TGCGCCAGCAGCTCTCGACTAGCGGGGGTACCAGATACGCAGTATTTT
J gene: TRBJ2-5; D gene: NA; clone size: few; V gene: TRBV7-2; CDR3 protein: CASSLALESETQYF; CDR3 DNA: TGTGCCAGCAGCTTAGCGCTAGAGTCAGAGACCCAGTACTTC
J gene: TRBJ1-5; D gene: NA; clone size: few; V gene: TRBV2; CDR3 protein: CASSTTRADQPQHF; CDR3 DNA: TGTGCCAGCAGTACCACAAGGGCAGATCAGCCCCAGCATTTT
J gene: TRBJ2-7; D gene: NA; clone size: NA; V gene: TRBV29-1; CDR3 protein: CSVQGSGSYEQYF; CDR3 DNA: TGCAGCGTGCAGGGTAGTGGGAGCTACGAGCAGTACTTC
J gene: TRBJ2-1; D gene: TRBD1; clone size: NA; V gene: TRBV19; CDR3 protein: CASSTWTGSSYNEQFF; CDR3 DNA: TGTGCCAGTAGTACCTGGACAGGGAGCTCCTACAATGAGCAGTTCTTC
J gene: TRBJ2-7; D gene: TRBD1; clone size: few; V gene: TRBV7-2; CDR3 protein: CASSLGYRGIYEQYF; CDR3 DNA: TGTGCCAGCAGCTTAGGTTACAGGGGGATATACGAGCAGTACTTC
J gene: TRBJ2-1; D gene: TRBD2; clone size: NA; V gene: TRBV29-1; CDR3 protein: CSAERGGLDEQFF; CDR3 DNA: TGCAGCGCCGAGCGGGGGGGCCTTGATGAGCAGTTCTTC
J gene: TRBJ1-1; D gene: TRBD1; clone size: NA; V gene: TRBV27; CDR3 protein: CASSKGRGQGAFF; CDR3 DNA: TGTGCCAGCAGTAAAGGCAGGGGGCAGGGAGCTTTCTTT
J gene: TRBJ2-2; D gene: NA; clone size: few; V gene: TRBV12-5; CDR3 protein: CASGLVAIRAGELFF; CDR3 DNA: TGTGCTAGTGGTTTGGTAGCCATACGGGCCGGGGAGCTGTTTTTT
J gene: TRBJ2-1; D gene: NA; clone size: NA; V gene: TRBV11-2; CDR3 protein: CASSLGVLQFF; CDR3 DNA: TGTGCCAGCAGCTTAGGTGTGCTGCAGTTCTTC
J gene: TRBJ2-2; D gene: NA; clone size: NA; V gene: TRBV25-1; CDR3 protein: CASSDHRTNTGELFF; CDR3 DNA: TGTGCCAGCAGTGATCATAGGACTAACACCGGGGAGCTGTTTTTT
J gene: TRBJ2-7; D gene: NA; clone size: few; V gene: TRBV21-1; CDR3 protein: CASSKWGGPRYEQYF; CDR3 DNA: TGTGCCAGCAGCAAATGGGGGGGGCCCCGCTACGAGCAGTACTTC
J gene: TRBJ2-7; D gene: TRBD2; clone size: NA; V gene: TRBV15; CDR3 protein: CATSPQGGHEQYF; CDR3 DNA: TGTGCCACCAGCCCTCAGGGAGGGCACGAGCAGTACTTC
J gene: TRBJ2-1; D gene: NA; clone size: NA; V gene: TRBV9; CDR3 protein: CASSVQASPYNEQFF; CDR3 DNA: TGTGCCAGCAGCGTACAGGCAAGCCCCTACAATGAGCAGTTCTTC
J gene: TRBJ1-2; D gene: NA; clone size: NA; V gene: TRBV10-3; CDR3 protein: CAIFKAEVANYGYTF; CDR3 DNA: TGTGCCATCTTCAAAGCAGAAGTCGCTAACTATGGCTACACCTTC
J gene: TRBJ1-2; D gene: TRBD1; clone size: NA; V gene: TRBV14; CDR3 protein: CASSPRVGQTNYGYTF; CDR3 DNA: TGTGCCAGCAGCCCACGGGTGGGACAGACTAACTATGGCTACACCTTC
J gene: TRBJ1-4; D gene: NA; clone size: few; V gene: TRBV30; CDR3 protein: CAWSSNASGGEKLFF; CDR3 DNA: TGTGCCTGGAGTTCCAACGCAAGCGGGGGAGAAAAACTGTTTTTT
J gene: TRBJ2-2; D gene: NA; clone size: NA; V gene: TRBV7-8; CDR3 protein: CASSAWASPGELFF; CDR3 DNA: TGTGCCAGCAGCGCATGGGCCAGCCCCGGGGAGCTGTTTTTT
J gene: TRBJ1-2; D gene: NA; clone size: NA; V gene: TRBV9; CDR3 protein: CASSPTANYGYTF; CDR3 DNA: TGTGCCAGCAGCCCAACAGCTAACTATGGCTACACCTTC